The subject of this entry is one TCR beta chain. The antigen it recognizes is unknown. Base qualities were left out, and no much larger clone turns up one base away. The data originate from a study of blood T cell repertoires in COVID-19 (dated by TCRdb to the early 2020s). Background on the whole study: Samples from collaborators originated in the United States, Italy and Spain and spanned both the acute and convalescent phases of COVID-19. Subjects who had been exposed to COVID-19, were actively infected with it, or had recovered from it provided the deeply sampled blood TCRbeta repertoires that made up the dataset. The repertoires were released in a freely available public database intended as a resource for research on the immune response to SARS-CoV-2. The sample metadata nearly always contained a de-identified subject ID, COVID-19 status, age in years and sex. The samples were drawn from the first 160 participants of the ongoing ImmuneRACE study and from over a thousand subjects provided by 6 global collaborators. Where HLA class I and class II types were available, the types were taken from metadata supplied by the sample provider, not from assay-based typing. The prospective study material was composed of cDNA or gDNA derived from T cells, B-cell-depleted T cells, or PBMCs. The research as a whole found: Clinical and demographic metadata were provided uncurated, with the amount varying by source and participant.

TCRbeta CDR3 regions were amplified from genomic DNA using the immunoSEQ Assay, a bias-controlled multiplex PCR. The paper's data handling went like this. Within the assay, amplification of reference gene primers was used to estimate how many nucleated cells each sample contained. To quantify the absolute abundance of each unique TCRbeta CDR3 rearrangement, sequence reads were collapsed and filtered. Productive Simpson clonality was computed per sample as the square root of Simpson's diversity index over productive rearrangements. Drawn from immuneACCESS, this table holds only the in-frame rearrangements with V and J called that TCRdb kept. Clones are partly lost; checked studies trace under half to an unresolved V gene and leave the rest unexplained. D and trimming were read from the DNA, whereas the V and J calls and clone size are those reported in that table. This sample comprises around 100,000 clones, about 86% of them detected only once. Clones ranked in the top ten supply over 15% of the sample.

Collaborating institutions collected whole blood in K2EDTA tubes following their own protocols. For TCRbeta analysis, collaborators shipped samples as frozen whole blood, isolated PBMCs, or DNA extracted from either of those sample types. Trimming at the junction amounts to 4 bases on V and 9 bases on J, and the germline ends lie 21 bases apart. Via the germline V gene, CDR1 is SQVTM and CDR2 ANQGSEA. The CDR3 goes from the cysteine to the phenylalanine over 14 residues. Here the CDR3 DNA is all that survives: 42 bases in frame from base 1. Source material: peripheral blood. This chain joins TRBV29-1 to TRBJ1-1, with the D gene not confidently named. The sequence was obtained from a human donor in a cohort sampled during active COVID-19. The sequenced DNA is TGCAGCGTTGCCGAGACACCTCTTGGCCGGAAAGCTTTCTTT. It is translated as CSVAETPLGRKAFF.